This T cell receptor beta chain emerged from a study of control samples from healthy donors and cancer patients. Data came from immunoSEQ multiplex PCR; TCRdb stores just in-frame clones and leaves some out. The sample has just over 150,000 clones, roughly 92% seen once. Germline-derived CDR1 and CDR2 are LGHNT and FRNRAP. Trimming left V 1 base short and J 6 bases short, with 10 bases between. The CDR3 contains 14 residues. Sequencing input: blood. This TCR derives from a man between 45 and 60 years old in good health. This chain links TRBV12-5 with TRBJ2-1; D is undetermined. The CDR3 here is CASGLEARLNEQFF. CDR3 DNA sequence: TGTGCTAGTGGTTTGGAGGCTAGACTCAATGAGCAGTTCTTC.